This TCR beta chain is from a study of siplizumab effects on memory and regulatory T cells. Here immunoSEQ multiplex PCR was the method, and the copy in TCRdb shows in-frame clones only, minus some. The sample holds about 87,000 clones; around 90% are singletons and the top ten take 15%. CDR1 is SGHKS and CDR2 is YYEKEE in the germline V gene (reference sequence). The CDR3 sequence is 14 residues long. The V end lost 1 base, the J end lost 4 bases, and 9 bases lay between the germline ends. Material for sequencing was CD4+ T cells sorted from blood. The clonotype comes from a human donor in good health. V usage is TRBV5-5 and J usage is TRBJ1-5; D gene ambiguous. DNA of the CDR3: TGTGCCAGCAGCTTGAAAGCGGTGAATCAGCCCCAGCATTTT. Amino acid sequence: CASSLKAVNQPQHF. Supplemented by reference TRBV5-5 and TRBJ1-5, the full variable domain reads DAGVTQSPTHLIKTRGQQVTLRCSPISGHKSVSWYQQVLGQGPQFIFQYYEKEERGRGNFPDRFSARQFPNYSSELNVNALLLGDSALYLCASSLKAVNQPQHFGDGTRLSIL.